The 25 T cell receptor beta chains below all came from one sample that was sequenced in a study of blood T cell repertoires in COVID-19. Using immunoSEQ multiplex PCR, the repertoire was profiled, and TCRdb retains in-frame clones only, with some absent. Of more than 300,000 clones in the sample, about 90% were seen once. Sequencing used peripheral blood. The receptors derive from a man aged 18 to 35 who had recovered from COVID-19.

The chain uses TRBV19 and TRBJ1-1; D might be TRBD1 (5 bases). The CDR3 extends over 14 amino acids. Trimming removed 5 bases at V and 8 bases at J, with 18 bases between. From germline, CDR1 is LNHDA and CDR2 SQIVND (reference sequence). The CDR3 is CASSVKWGVSEAFF. For the CDR3, the DNA is TGTGCCAGTAGTGTAAAATGGGGGGTCTCCGAAGCTTTCTTT.

In this sample, this clone turned up once. The germline gene is not matched at one end of the junction; a read error may be the cause. The chain couples TRBV27 to TRBJ2-1; 11 bases are a match to TRBD2. The CDR3 runs 19 residues. Germline CDR1 MNHEY, CDR2 SMNVEV (reference sequence). The CDR3 coding sequence is TGTGCCAGCAGTTTGGCTAGGCTAGCGGGAGGCCGTGGCTACGATGAGCAGTTCTTC. Amino acids: CASSLARLAGGRGYDEQFF.

The CDR3 DNA reads TGTGCCAGCAGTGAGCCCGGGGGGCAGCCCCAGCATTTT. As protein: CASSEPGGQPQHF. The J gene is TRBJ1-5, the V gene TRBV6-1, with D perhaps matching TRBD1 (5 bases). This CDR3 has 13 amino acids. Germline-derived CDR1 and CDR2 are MNHNS and SASEGT. V gave up 3 bases and J gave up 7 bases, with 10 bases separating them.

This clone was counted once. This sequence joins TRBV29-1 and TRBJ1-1; D is undetermined. V dropped 7 bases and J dropped 1 base, with 7 bases sitting between them. The CDR3 consists of 11 residues. The V gene's germline CDR1 is SQVTM and CDR2 ANQGSEA. The CDR3 reads CSGTENTEAFF. The CDR3 coding sequence is TGCAGCGGAACAGAGAACACTGAAGCTTTCTTT.

V and J are TRBV7-2 and TRBJ1-5; D is possibly TRBD1 (5 bases). The CDR3 spans 16 residues. CDR1 SGHTA and CDR2 FQGNSA come from the germline V gene. Trimming stripped 1 base from V and 9 bases from J, with 19 bases between. CDR3 region: CASSLGGFGGDRPQHF. CDR3 bases: TGTGCCAGCAGCTTAGGGGGGTTCGGGGGAGATCGGCCCCAGCATTTT.

The gene calls are TRBV28 and TRBJ1-3, with D unclear. Per the germline V gene, CDR1 is MDHEN and CDR2 is SYDVKM. V was clipped by 8 bases and J by 4 bases, with 12 bases between them. This CDR3 is 13 amino acids long. The CDR3 bases are TGTGCCAGCCTCAATCCAGGAGGAAACACCATATATTTT. It encodes CASLNPGGNTIYF.

This chain connects TRBV19 to TRBJ1-1, with 7 bases aligning to TRBD1. After removal of 6 bases from V and 0 bases from J, the junction contained 10 bases not matched to a gene. Germline CDR1 and CDR2: LNHDA and SQIVND (reference sequence). The CDR3 has 16 amino acids. The CDR3 sequence is CASSPSGTVMNTEAFF. CDR3 bases: TGTGCCAGTAGCCCTAGCGGGACAGTGATGAACACTGAAGCTTTCTTT.

The gene calls are TRBV28 and TRBJ2-7, with 14 bases aligning to TRBD2. With V trimmed by 9 bases and J by 5 bases, 6 bases remained unmatched. Germline assignment: CDR1 MDHEN and CDR2 SYDVKM. This CDR3 comprises 14 residues. The CDR3 reads CASSPGLAGDEQYF. Here the CDR3 DNA reads TGTGCCAGTTCCCCGGGACTAGCGGGAGACGAGCAGTACTTC.

The chain combines TRBV7-9 with TRBJ1-3; D not certain. The CDR3 covers 13 residues. V was trimmed by 2 bases and J by 7 bases, leaving 9 bases between them. CDR1 and CDR2 from the germline V gene are SEHNR and FQNEAQ (reference sequence). The CDR3 is CASSLSLENTIYF. The CDR3 DNA sequence: TGTGCCAGCAGCTTAAGCCTTGAGAACACCATATATTTT.

The rearrangement joins TRBV4-1 to TRBJ1-2; D is uncertain. Per germline, CDR1 MGHRA and CDR2 YSYEKL. The CDR3 covers 14 residues. V dropped 1 base and J dropped 3 bases, with 9 bases sitting between them. CDR3 nucleotides: TGCGCCAGCAGCCAAGTTCCAGAACACTATGGCTACACCTTC. Translating gives CASSQVPEHYGYTF.

This chain links TRBV6-5 with TRBJ1-2; no definite D call. The germline CDR1 and CDR2 sequences are MNHEY and SVGAGI. Trimming cost V 0 bases and J 4 bases, with 12 bases left between them. This CDR3 region has 15 residues. The CDR3 reads CASSYSPAGIYGYTF. Written as DNA, the CDR3 is TGTGCCAGCAGTTACTCTCCAGCGGGCATCTATGGCTACACCTTC.

The V call is TRBV2, the J call TRBJ1-5; 7 nucleotides agree with TRBD1. CDR3 size: 17 residues. Per the germline V gene, CDR1 is SNHLY and CDR2 is FYNNEI. J was trimmed by 2 bases and V by 6 bases; bases with no gene match: 13. The CDR3 sequence: CASSLTSTGAGNQPQHF. In nucleotides, the CDR3 is TGTGCCAGCAGCCTTACGTCAACAGGGGCAGGCAATCAGCCCCAGCATTTT.

The gene calls are TRBV28 and TRBJ1-1; D call uncertain. The germline V and J ends were trimmed by 4 bases and 5 bases, with 8 bases remaining between them. The CDR3 has 12 amino acids. The germline V gene has CDR1 MDHEN and CDR2 SYDVKM. Written as DNA, the CDR3 is TGTGCCAGCAGTTCCGCACAGACTGAAGCTTTCTTT. Its translation is CASSSAQTEAFF. Supplemented by reference TRBV28 and TRBJ1-1, the full variable domain reads DVKVTQSSRYLVKRTGEKVFLECVQDMDHENMFWYRQDPGLGLRLIYFSYDVKMKEKGDIPEGYSVSREKKERFSLILESASTNQTSMYLCASSSAQTEAFFGQGTRLTVV.

This sequence joins TRBV18 and TRBJ1-5; tentatively, D is TRBD1 (6 bases). The V end was cut by 2 bases, the J end by 7 bases, with 15 bases between. The CDR3 runs to 15 residues. The germline gives CDR1 KGHSH, CDR2 LQKENI. This CDR3 reads CASSPATGSGQPQHF. CDR3 nucleotide sequence: TGTGCCAGCTCACCAGCCACAGGGTCGGGCCAGCCCCAGCATTTT.

This clone occurred a few times. The rearrangement uses TRBV7-9 and TRBJ2-7; possibly TRBD2 for D (6 bases). The CDR3 length is 12 residues. Deletions cut 5 bases from V and 13 bases from J, with 18 bases between. Germline V gene data show CDR1 as SEHNR and CDR2 as FQNEAQ (reference sequence). CDR3 sequence (DNA): TGTGCCAGCAGCCATCCGGGGACTGGGGAATACTTC. It specifies CASSHPGTGEYF.

The CDR3 protein is CASKGPSGSTDTQYF. CDR3 nucleotides: TGTGCCAGCAAGGGACCTAGCGGGAGCACAGATACGCAGTATTTT. This chain connects TRBV5-4 to TRBJ2-3; 8 bases match TRBD2. Germline CDR1 is SGHNT and CDR2 is YYREEE (reference sequence). The CDR3 is 15 residues long. Losses at the gene ends were 6 bases for V and 0 bases for J; bases not matched to a gene: 6.

This clone was observed once. This chain links TRBV29-1 with TRBJ2-7; D might be TRBD1 (7 bases). V was pared by 4 bases and J by 0 bases, with 10 bases between. Germline V gene sequence: CDR1 SQVTM, CDR2 ANQGSEA. There are 13 residues in the CDR3. The CDR3 nucleotides read TGCAGCGTTGGTCAGGGGGGCTCCTACGAGCAGTACTTC. Translation gives CSVGQGGSYEQYF.

The CDR3 sequence is CASSLEGVTYEQYF. CDR3 nucleotides: TGCGCCAGCAGCTTAGAGGGGGTGACCTACGAGCAGTACTTC. This sequence joins TRBV5-1 and TRBJ2-7; TRBD1 is a possible D gene (6 bases). V lost 2 bases and J 2 bases, leaving 11 bases between the germline ends. Germline CDR1 reads SGHRS; CDR2 reads YFSETQ. The CDR3 is 14 residues long.

The chain links TRBV18 to TRBJ2-3; the D gene is possibly TRBD1 (6 bases). The CDR3 is 16 residues long. CDR1 is KGHSH and CDR2 is LQKENI in the germline V gene. V lost 8 bases, J lost 1 base, and 19 bases lay in between. CDR3 sequence (DNA): TGTGCCAGCACCGCAAACAGGGTTGCCGGCACAGATACGCAGTATTTT. Amino acids: CASTANRVAGTDTQYF.

The rearrangement uses TRBV7-9 and TRBJ2-4; tentative D call: TRBD1 (5 bases). CDR3 length: 16 amino acids. The V end was cut by 5 bases, the J end by 0 bases, with 14 bases between. Looked up from germline, CDR1 is SEHNR and CDR2 is FQNEAQ (reference sequence). CDR3: CASSRDSSLAKNIQYF. CDR3 in DNA: TGTGCCAGCAGCCGAGACAGCTCTTTAGCCAAAAACATTCAGTACTTC.

The V call is TRBV10-3, the J call TRBJ1-5; maybe TRBD1 (6 bases). Germline V gene lookup returns CDR1 ENHRY and CDR2 SYGVKD. The CDR3 totals 15 residues. The V gene lost 10 bases and the J gene lost 0 bases, with 16 bases spanning the gap. The CDR3 is CATAPDRDSNQPQHF. In nucleotides, the CDR3 is TGTGCCACGGCCCCGGACAGAGATAGCAATCAGCCCCAGCATTTT.

The chain recombines TRBV5-4 with TRBJ2-5; 9 bases are shared with TRBD1. Germline values: CDR1 SGHNT, CDR2 YYREEE (reference sequence). CDR3 length: 15 residues. V shed 4 bases and J 3 bases; nucleotides not matched to a gene: 7. The CDR3 sequence is CASSARTGEKETQYF. The CDR3 DNA reads as TGTGCCAGCAGCGCCCGGACAGGGGAAAAAGAGACCCAGTACTTC.

This chain joins TRBV10-3 and TRBJ2-5; possibly TRBD2 for D (6 bases). In germline, CDR1 is ENHRY, CDR2 SYGVKD. V was shortened by 11 bases and J by 2 bases, with 15 bases between the two germline ends. This CDR3 contains 13 residues. The CDR3 DNA reads as TGTGCCTCAGAGGCTAGCGCACAAGAGACCCAGTACTTC. Amino acid sequence: CASEASAQETQYF.

The gene calls are TRBV19 and TRBJ2-1; D is undetermined. The CDR3 has 15 amino acids. Germline assignment: CDR1 LNHDA and CDR2 SQIVND (reference sequence). V was shortened by 1 base and J by 3 bases, with 10 bases between the two germline ends. The CDR3 sequence is CASSIAAVDYNEQFF. DNA for the CDR3: TGTGCCAGTAGTATAGCGGCGGTGGACTACAATGAGCAGTTCTTC.

The chain couples TRBV12-3 or TRBV12-4 to TRBJ1-1, with TRBD1 as a possible D gene (5 bases). Trimming left V 8 bases short and J 3 bases short, with 10 bases between. This CDR3 is built from 12 residues. CDR3 DNA sequence: TGTGCCAGCGGGACTGGGGACACTGAAGCTTTCTTT. It encodes CASGTGDTEAFF.